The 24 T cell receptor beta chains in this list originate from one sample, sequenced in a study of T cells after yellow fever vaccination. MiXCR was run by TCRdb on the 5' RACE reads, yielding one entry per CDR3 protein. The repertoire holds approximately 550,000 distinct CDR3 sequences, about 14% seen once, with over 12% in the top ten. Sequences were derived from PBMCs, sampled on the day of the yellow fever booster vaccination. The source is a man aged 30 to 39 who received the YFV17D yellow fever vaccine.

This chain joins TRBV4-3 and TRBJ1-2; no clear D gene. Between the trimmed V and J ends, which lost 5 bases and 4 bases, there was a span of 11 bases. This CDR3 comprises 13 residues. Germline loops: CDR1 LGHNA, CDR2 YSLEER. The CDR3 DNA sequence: TGCGCCAGCAGCTCTGCAGAGCCCTATGGCTACACCTTC. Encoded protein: CASSSAEPYGYTF.

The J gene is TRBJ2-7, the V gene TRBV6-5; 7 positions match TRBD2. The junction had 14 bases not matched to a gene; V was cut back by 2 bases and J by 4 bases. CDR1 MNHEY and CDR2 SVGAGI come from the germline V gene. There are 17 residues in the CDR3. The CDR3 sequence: CASSYKRPGGIWYEQYF. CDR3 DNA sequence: TGTGCCAGCAGTTACAAAAGGCCGGGGGGAATCTGGTACGAGCAGTACTTC.

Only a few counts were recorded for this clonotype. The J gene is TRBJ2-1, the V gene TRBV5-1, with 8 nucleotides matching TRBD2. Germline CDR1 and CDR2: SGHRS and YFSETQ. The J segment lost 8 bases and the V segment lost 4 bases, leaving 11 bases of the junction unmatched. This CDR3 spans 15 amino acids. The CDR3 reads CASSPGLGHLDEQFF. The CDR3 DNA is TGCGCCAGCAGCCCGGGACTAGGTCATTTGGATGAGCAGTTCTTC.

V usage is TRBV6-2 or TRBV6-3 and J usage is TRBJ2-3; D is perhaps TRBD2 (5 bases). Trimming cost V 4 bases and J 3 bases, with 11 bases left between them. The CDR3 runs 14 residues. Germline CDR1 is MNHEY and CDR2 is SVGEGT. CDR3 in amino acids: CASSSPLGTDTQYF. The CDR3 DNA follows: TGTGCCAGCAGTTCGCCACTAGGGACAGATACGCAGTATTTT.

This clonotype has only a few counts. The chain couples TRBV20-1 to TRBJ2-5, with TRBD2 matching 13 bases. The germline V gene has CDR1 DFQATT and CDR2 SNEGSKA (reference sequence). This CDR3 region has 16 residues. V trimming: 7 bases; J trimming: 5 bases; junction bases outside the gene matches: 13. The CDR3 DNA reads TGCAGTGTTTATACTAGCGGGAGGGCCGTCCGGGAGACCCAGTACTTC. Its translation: CSVYTSGRAVRETQYF.

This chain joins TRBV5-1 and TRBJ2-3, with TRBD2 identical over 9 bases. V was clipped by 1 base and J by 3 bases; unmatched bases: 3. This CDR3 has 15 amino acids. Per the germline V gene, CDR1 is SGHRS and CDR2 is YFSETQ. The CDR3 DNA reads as TGCGCCAGCAGCTTGTGGCTAGCGGGAACAGATACGCAGTATTTT. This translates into CASSLWLAGTDTQYF. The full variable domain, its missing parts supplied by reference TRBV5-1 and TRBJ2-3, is KAGVTQTPRYLIKTRGQQVTLSCSPISGHRSVSWYQQTPGQGLQFLFEYFSETQRNKGNFPGRFSGRQFSNSRSEMNVSTLELGDSALYLCASSLWLAGTDTQYFGPGTRLTVL.

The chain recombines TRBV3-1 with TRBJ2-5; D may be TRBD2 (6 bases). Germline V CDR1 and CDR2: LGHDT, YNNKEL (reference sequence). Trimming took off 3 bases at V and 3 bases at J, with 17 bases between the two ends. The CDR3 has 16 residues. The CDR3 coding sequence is TGTGCCAGCAGCCACCCAGGGACTGCGGATGAAGAGACCCAGTACTTC. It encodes CASSHPGTADEETQYF.

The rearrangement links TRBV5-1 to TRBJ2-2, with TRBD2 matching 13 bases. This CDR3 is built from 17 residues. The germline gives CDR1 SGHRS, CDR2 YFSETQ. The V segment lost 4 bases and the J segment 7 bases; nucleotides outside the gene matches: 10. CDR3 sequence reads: CASSAMRTSGSHGELFF. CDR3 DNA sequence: TGCGCCAGCAGCGCTATGAGGACTAGCGGGAGCCACGGGGAGCTGTTTTTT.

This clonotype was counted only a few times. The CDR3 region has the DNA TGTGCCAGCAGGCGACCCCGGGACAGGAACACTGAAGCTTTCTTT. This codes for CASRRPRDRNTEAFF. The rearrangement uses TRBV6-1 and TRBJ1-1, with 7 bases identical to TRBD1. With 6 bases clipped from V and 1 base from J, the junction kept 8 bases outside the gene matches. Germline-derived CDR1 and CDR2 are MNHNS and SASEGT. The CDR3 contains 15 residues.

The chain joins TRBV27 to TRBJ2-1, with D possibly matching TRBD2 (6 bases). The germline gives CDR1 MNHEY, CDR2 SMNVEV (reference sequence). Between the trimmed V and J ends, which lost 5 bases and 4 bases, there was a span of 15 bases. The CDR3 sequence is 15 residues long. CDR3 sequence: CASSREMALYNEQFF. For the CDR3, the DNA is TGTGCCAGCAGTCGGGAGATGGCCCTTTACAATGAGCAGTTCTTC.

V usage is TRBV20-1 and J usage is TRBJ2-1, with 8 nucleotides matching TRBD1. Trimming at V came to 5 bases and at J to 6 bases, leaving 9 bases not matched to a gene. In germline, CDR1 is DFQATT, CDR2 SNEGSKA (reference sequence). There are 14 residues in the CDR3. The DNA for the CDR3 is TGCAGTGCTTCCGCCGGGACAGGATTCAATGAGCAGTTCTTC. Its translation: CSASAGTGFNEQFF.

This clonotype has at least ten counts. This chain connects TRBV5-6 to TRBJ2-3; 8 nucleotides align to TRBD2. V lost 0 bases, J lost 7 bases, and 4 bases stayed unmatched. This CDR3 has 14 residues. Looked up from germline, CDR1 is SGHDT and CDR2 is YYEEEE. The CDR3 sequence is CASSLGVAGNTQYF. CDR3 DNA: TGTGCCAGCAGCTTGGGGGTAGCGGGAAATACGCAGTATTTT.

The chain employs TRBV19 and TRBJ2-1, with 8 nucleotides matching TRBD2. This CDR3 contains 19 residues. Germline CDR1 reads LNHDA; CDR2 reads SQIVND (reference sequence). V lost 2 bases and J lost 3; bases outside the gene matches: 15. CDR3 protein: CASSIRRWYLAGSYNEQFF. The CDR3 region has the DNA TGTGCCAGTAGTATACGGAGGTGGTACTTAGCGGGAAGCTACAATGAGCAGTTCTTC.

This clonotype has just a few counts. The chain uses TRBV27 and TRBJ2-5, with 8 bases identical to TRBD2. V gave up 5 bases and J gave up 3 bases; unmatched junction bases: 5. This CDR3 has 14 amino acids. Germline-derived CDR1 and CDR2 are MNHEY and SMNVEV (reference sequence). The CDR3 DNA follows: TGTGCCAGCAGTCGGGAGGGATGGGAAGAGACCCAGTACTTC. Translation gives CASSREGWEETQYF.

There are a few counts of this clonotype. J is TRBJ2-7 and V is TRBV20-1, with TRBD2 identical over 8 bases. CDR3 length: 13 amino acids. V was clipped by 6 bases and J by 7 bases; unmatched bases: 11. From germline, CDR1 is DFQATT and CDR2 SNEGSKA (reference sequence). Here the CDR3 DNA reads TGCAGTGCCACGGGAGGGCAAGTACGGGAGCAGTACTTC. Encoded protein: CSATGGQVREQYF.

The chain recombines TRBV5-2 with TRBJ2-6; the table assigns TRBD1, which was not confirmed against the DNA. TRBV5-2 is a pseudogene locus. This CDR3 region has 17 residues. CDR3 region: CARDPGPLWDGANVLTF. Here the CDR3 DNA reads TGTGCCAGGGACCCCGGGCCCCTTTGGGACGGGGCCAACGTCCTGACTTTC.

CDR3 region: CSAREGTGSTDTQYF. The CDR3 DNA is TGCAGTGCTAGAGAAGGCACTGGGAGCACAGATACGCAGTATTTT. The J gene is TRBJ2-3, the V gene TRBV20-1, with D uncertain. The CDR3 has 15 amino acids. The V end was cut by 0 bases, the J end by 0 bases, with 10 bases between. The V gene's germline CDR1 is DFQATT and CDR2 SNEGSKA (reference sequence).

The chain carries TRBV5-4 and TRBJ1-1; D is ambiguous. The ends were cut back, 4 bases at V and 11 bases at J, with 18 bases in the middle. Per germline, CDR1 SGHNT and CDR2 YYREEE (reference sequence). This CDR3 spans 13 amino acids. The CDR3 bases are TGTGCCAGCAGCCTGGAGGGCACCCCGAAGGCTTTCTTT. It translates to CASSLEGTPKAFF.

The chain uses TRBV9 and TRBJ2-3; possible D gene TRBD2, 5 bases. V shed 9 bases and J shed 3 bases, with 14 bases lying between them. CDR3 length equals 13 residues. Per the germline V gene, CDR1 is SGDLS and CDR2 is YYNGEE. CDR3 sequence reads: CATSGPGTDTQYF. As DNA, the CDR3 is TGTGCCACAAGCGGCCCTGGGACAGATACGCAGTATTTT.

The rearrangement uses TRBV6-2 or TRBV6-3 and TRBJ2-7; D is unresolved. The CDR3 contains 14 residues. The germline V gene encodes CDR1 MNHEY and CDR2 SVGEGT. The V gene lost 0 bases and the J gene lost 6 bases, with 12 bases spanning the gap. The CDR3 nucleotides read TGTGCCAGCAGTTACTCGAAGCTGGGAATCGAGCAGTACTTC. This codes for CASSYSKLGIEQYF.

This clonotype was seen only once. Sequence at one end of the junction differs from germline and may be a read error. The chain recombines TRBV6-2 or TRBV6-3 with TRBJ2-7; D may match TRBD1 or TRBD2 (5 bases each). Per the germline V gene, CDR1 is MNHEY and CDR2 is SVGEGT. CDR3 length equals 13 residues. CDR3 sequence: CPSSYYGDGEQYF. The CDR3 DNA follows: TGTCCCAGCAGTTACTATGGGGACGGCGAGCAGTACTTC.

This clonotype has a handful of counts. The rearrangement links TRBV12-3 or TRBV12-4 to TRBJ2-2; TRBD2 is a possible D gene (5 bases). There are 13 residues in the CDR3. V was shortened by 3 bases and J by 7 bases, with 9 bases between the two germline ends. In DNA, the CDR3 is TGTGCCAGCAGTTTGGTCAGCGGCGGGGAGCTGTTTTTT. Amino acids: CASSLVSGGELFF.

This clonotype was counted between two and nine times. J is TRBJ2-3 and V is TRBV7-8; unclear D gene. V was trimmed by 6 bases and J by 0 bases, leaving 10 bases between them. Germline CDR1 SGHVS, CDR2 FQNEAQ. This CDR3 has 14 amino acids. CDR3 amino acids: CASRWAASTDTQYF. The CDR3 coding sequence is TGTGCCAGCAGATGGGCTGCTAGCACAGATACGCAGTATTTT.

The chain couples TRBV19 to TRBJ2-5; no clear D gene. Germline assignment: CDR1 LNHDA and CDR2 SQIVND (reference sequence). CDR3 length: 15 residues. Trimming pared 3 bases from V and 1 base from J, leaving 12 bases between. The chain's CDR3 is CASSMAGPPQETQYF. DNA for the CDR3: TGTGCCAGTAGTATGGCCGGACCCCCCCAAGAGACCCAGTACTTC.